What follows are 19 T cell receptor beta chains derived from one specimen sequenced in a study of CD8 T cells in ankylosing spondylitis. Whole-study results and caveats: What appeared characteristic of ankylosing spondylitis blood was a TCR beta motif of fewer than ten highly homologous variants.

A single record per CDR3 protein comes from TCRdb applying MiXCR to the 5' RACE reads. Here the sample spans under 550,000 distinct CDR3 sequences, roughly 26% being singletons. The antigens these receptors bind are not known. Sequencing was carried out using blood, either unsorted or a sorted T cell fraction (not recorded which). These receptors were obtained from a male donor with ankylosing spondylitis.

The chain couples TRBV12-3 or TRBV12-4 to TRBJ2-7, with 7 bases that match TRBD2. V lost 8 bases and J lost 3; bases outside the gene matches: 1. CDR3 size: 11 residues. In DNA form, the CDR3 reads TGTGCCAGCCAGCGGGGCTACGAGCAGTACTTC. Its protein is CASQRGYEQYF.

This clonotype was recorded a few times. V usage is TRBV7-9 and J usage is TRBJ1-1, with 7 positions matching TRBD1. V lost 0 bases and J lost 5; bases outside the gene matches: 6. Germline V CDR1 and CDR2: SEHNR, FQNEAQ (reference sequence). This CDR3 has 15 amino acids. CDR3 in amino acids: CASSLALAGGTEAFF. Here the CDR3 DNA reads TGTGCCAGCAGCTTAGCGCTGGCAGGGGGGACTGAAGCTTTCTTT.

The chain links TRBV6-5 to TRBJ2-1; weak D call: TRBD1 (5 bases). The CDR3 runs to 17 residues. Trimming removed 3 bases from V and 3 bases from J, with 18 bases in between. In germline, CDR1 is MNHEY, CDR2 SVGAGI. CDR3: CASSYPPLGRVYNEQFF. CDR3 nucleotide sequence: TGTGCCAGCAGTTATCCCCCCTTGGGCAGGGTCTACAATGAGCAGTTCTTC.

The V gene is TRBV20-1, the J gene TRBJ2-1; 16 positions agree with TRBD2. Germline CDR1 is DFQATT and CDR2 is SNEGSKA (reference sequence). The CDR3 runs to 16 residues. V lost 5 bases and J lost 6; bases outside the gene matches: 7. The CDR3 coding sequence is TGCAGTGCTCCCGGGACTAGCGGGAGGGCAGGCAATGAGCAGTTCTTC. Translated, it gives CSAPGTSGRAGNEQFF.

This clonotype has just a few counts. The chain uses TRBV6-2 or TRBV6-3 and TRBJ2-1; D is ambiguous. The V gene's germline CDR1 is MNHEY and CDR2 SVGEGT. The CDR3 runs 13 residues. Trimming left V 10 bases short and J 4 bases short, with 14 bases between. The CDR3, as DNA: TGTGCCACCAAGGGTTCGGCTTACAATGAGCAGTTCTTC. It yields the protein CATKGSAYNEQFF.

The chain employs TRBV29-1 and TRBJ1-2; D is perhaps TRBD1 (5 bases). The V gene's germline CDR1 is SQVTM and CDR2 ANQGSEA. The CDR3 is made up of 15 amino acids. V lost 1 base, J lost 8 bases, and 20 bases lay in between. The CDR3 sequence is CSVEGAAGGIIGYTF. The CDR3 bases are TGCAGCGTTGAAGGGGCAGCCGGGGGTATTATCGGCTACACCTTC.

This clonotype came up a few times. The rearrangement links TRBV11-2 to TRBJ2-2, with TRBD1 identical over 10 bases. There are 15 residues in the CDR3. Germline V gene data show CDR1 as SGHAT and CDR2 as FQNNGV. V shed 5 bases and J 2 bases; nucleotides not matched to a gene: 2. The chain's CDR3 is CASSGTGVNTGELFF. In DNA, the CDR3 is TGTGCCAGCAGCGGGACAGGGGTCAACACCGGGGAGCTGTTTTTT.

The genes are TRBV18 and TRBJ2-5; possibly TRBD2 for D (5 bases). Trimming took off 2 bases at V and 2 bases at J, with 18 bases between the two ends. The CDR3 is 17 amino acids. The germline V gene encodes CDR1 KGHSH and CDR2 LQKENI. CDR3 nucleotides: TGTGCCAGCTCACCAAGAGGAGGAGCAGGAGGTCAAGAGACCCAGTACTTC. Its protein is CASSPRGGAGGQETQYF.

V and J are TRBV2 and TRBJ2-1; D remains unclear. CDR1 and CDR2 from the germline V gene are SNHLY and FYNNEI. This CDR3 is built from 12 residues. Trimming cost V 8 bases and J 3 bases, with 8 bases left between them. The CDR3 region is CASSERYNEQFF. The CDR3 nucleotides read TGTGCCAGCTCCGAACGCTACAATGAGCAGTTCTTC.

This clonotype was detected a few times. The CDR3 loop reads CASSQAGGHYNEQFF. The CDR3 DNA follows: TGCGCCAGCAGCCAGGCGGGCGGCCACTACAATGAGCAGTTCTTC. The genes are TRBV5-1 and TRBJ2-1; D is perhaps TRBD2 (5 bases). The CDR3 has 15 residues. Germline loops: CDR1 SGHRS, CDR2 YFSETQ. Trimming removed 4 bases at V and 3 bases at J, with 14 bases between.

In this sample, this clonotype turned up a few times. This rearrangement joins TRBV10-3 to TRBJ2-1; 7 nucleotides agree with TRBD2. The CDR3 is 16 amino acids. Germline V gene data show CDR1 as ENHRY and CDR2 as SYGVKD. Trimming removed 5 bases from V and 0 bases from J; junction bases left unmatched: 7. The CDR3 reads CAISLLASSSYNEQFF. The CDR3 DNA follows: TGTGCCATCAGTCTACTAGCGTCTAGCTCCTACAATGAGCAGTTCTTC.

This chain joins TRBV12-3 or TRBV12-4 and TRBJ2-3; D unresolved. Trimming shortened V by 5 bases and J by 5 bases, and 14 bases separated the two germline ends. The CDR3 loop spans 14 amino acids. The DNA for the CDR3 is TGTGCCAGCAGTCTCACCGCCTTGGGAGATACGCAGTATTTT. It translates to CASSLTALGDTQYF.

This clonotype was seen a few times. The chain recombines TRBV5-1 with TRBJ1-1, with D perhaps matching TRBD1 (5 bases). This CDR3 contains 17 residues. Per the germline V gene, CDR1 is SGHRS and CDR2 is YFSETQ. V lost 4 bases and J lost 4, with 23 bases in between. The DNA for the CDR3 is TGCGCCAGCAGCCCGGCGGGTTTCGGGACCGAGGGCACTGAAGCTTTCTTT. Residues: CASSPAGFGTEGTEAFF.

The J gene is TRBJ1-2, the V gene TRBV29-1, with D unresolved. This CDR3 spans 14 amino acids. V was pared by 4 bases and J by 4 bases, with 16 bases between. Germline V gene sequence: CDR1 SQVTM, CDR2 ANQGSEA. CDR3 nucleotide sequence: TGCAGCGTTGGGTCCGGATCATCGATCTATGGCTACACCTTC. Protein product: CSVGSGSSIYGYTF.

This clonotype was picked up a small number of times. V is TRBV7-7 and J is TRBJ2-5, with D hard to call. This CDR3 is built from 14 residues. V was cut by 1 base and J by 3 bases, with 9 bases left in between. Germline V lookup: CDR1 SSHAT, CDR2 FNYEAQ (reference sequence). The CDR3, as DNA: TGTGCCAGCAGCTTAGTCGGTCGGAAAGAGACCCAGTACTTC. Its translation: CASSLVGRKETQYF. The variable domain in full, completed from reference TRBV7-7 and TRBJ2-5, reads GAGVSQSPRYKVTKRGQDVTLRCDPISSHATLYWYQQALGQGPEFLTYFNYEAQPDKSGLPSDRFSAERPEGSISTLTIQRTEQRDSAMYRCASSLVGRKETQYFGPGTRLLVL.

Only a few counts were recorded for this clonotype. V is TRBV12-3 or TRBV12-4 and J is TRBJ1-1; D remains unclear. CDR3 length: 19 amino acids. The V end was cut by 1 base, the J end by 0 bases, with 21 bases between. CDR3 sequence: CASSLGRSAPDGVNTEAFF. Here the CDR3 DNA reads TGTGCCAGCAGTTTAGGGAGGTCGGCCCCTGATGGGGTGAACACTGAAGCTTTCTTT.

This clonotype appeared a few times. The chain couples TRBV6-1 to TRBJ2-7; weak D call: TRBD1 (5 bases). CDR3 length: 14 amino acids. V dropped 6 bases and J dropped 1 base, with 13 bases sitting between them. Germline loops: CDR1 MNHNS, CDR2 SASEGT. The CDR3, as DNA: TGTGCCAGCAGGGTGACAGTGAATTCCTACGAGCAGTACGTC. Translating it yields CASRVTVNSYEQYV.

This clonotype was picked up a small number of times. The chain couples TRBV12-3 or TRBV12-4 to TRBJ2-4; D not resolved. V lost 3 bases and J lost 2, with 17 bases in between. The CDR3 is 17 residues long. CDR3 in amino acids: CASSFRPNVGSKNIQYF. In DNA, the CDR3 is TGTGCCAGCAGTTTCAGGCCAAACGTCGGTTCCAAAAACATTCAGTACTTC.

This clonotype was picked up a small number of times. This chain connects TRBV10-2 to TRBJ2-7; D gene unclear. V shed 2 bases and J shed 4 bases, with 9 bases lying between them. The CDR3 runs 13 residues. Germline V gene sequence: CDR1 WSHSY, CDR2 SAAADI. CDR3: CASSELPRYEQYF. In DNA form, the CDR3 reads TGCGCCAGCAGTGAGCTTCCGCGGTACGAGCAGTACTTC.